A single sample gave rise to the 30 T cell receptor beta chains below, sequenced in a study of control samples from healthy donors and cancer patients. Profiling relied on immunoSEQ multiplex PCR, and the TCRdb table lists in-frame clones only, not all of them. Of more than 140,000 clones in the sample, around 94% were seen once. Sample: blood. All receptors come from a man aged 35 to 55 in good health.

The CDR3 loop is CASSLEGVAEAFF. The CDR3 DNA reads TGTGCCAGCAGCTTAGAGGGGGTCGCTGAAGCTTTCTTT. The chain has TRBV7-9 and TRBJ1-1, with D maybe TRBD1 (6 bases). This CDR3 contains 13 residues. Germline values: CDR1 SEHNR, CDR2 FQNEAQ (reference sequence). The ends were cut back, 1 base at V and 6 bases at J, with 9 bases in the middle.

This chain's CDR3 is CASSFSTGGSYEQYF. The CDR3, as DNA: TGTGCCAGCAGCTTCTCAACAGGGGGCTCCTACGAGCAGTACTTC. The chain has TRBV11-2 and TRBJ2-7, with 8 bases aligning to TRBD1. CDR3 length: 15 amino acids. Germline V gives CDR1 SGHAT, CDR2 FQNNGV. V lost 3 bases to trimming and J lost 0 bases; unmatched junction nucleotides: 4. The full variable domain, its missing parts supplied by reference TRBV11-2 and TRBJ2-7, is EAGVAQSPRYKIIEKRQSVAFWCNPISGHATLYWYQQILGQGPKLLIQFQNNGVVDDSQLPKDRFSAERLKGVDSTLKIQPAKLEDSAVYLCASSFSTGGSYEQYFGPGTRLTVT.

This chain uses TRBV18 with TRBJ2-7; 11 bases are shared with TRBD1. The germline V gene has CDR1 KGHSH and CDR2 LQKENI. After removal of 0 bases from V and 4 bases from J, the junction contained 2 bases not matched to a gene. The CDR3 contains 15 residues. The CDR3, as DNA: TGTGCCAGCTCACCACCCGGGACAGGGGGGTACGAGCAGTACTTC. It specifies CASSPPGTGGYEQYF.

The J gene is TRBJ2-5, the V gene TRBV7-9, with 9 bases lining up with TRBD1. J gave up 5 bases and V 2 bases, and 6 bases lay outside the gene matches. Germline V gives CDR1 SEHNR, CDR2 FQNEAQ (reference sequence). The CDR3 is made up of 15 amino acids. The CDR3 DNA sequence: TGTGCCAGCAGCTTAAGGGGACAGGGCAAGGAGACCCAGTACTTC. As protein: CASSLRGQGKETQYF.

The rearrangement uses TRBV23-1 and TRBJ2-1; TRBD1 or TRBD2 may be the D gene (5 bases each). TRBV23-1 qualifies as an ORF whose function is uncertain. The CDR3 is made up of 18 amino acids. Trimming shortened V by 2 bases and J by 0 bases, and 17 bases separated the two germline ends. The CDR3 DNA reads TGCGCCAGCAGTCAACCTACACCGAGGGGAAGCTCCTACAATGAGCAGTTCTTC. Encoded protein: CASSQPTPRGSSYNEQFF.

The chain combines TRBV7-3 with TRBJ1-2, with 9 nucleotides matching TRBD1. The germline V gene has CDR1 SGHTA and CDR2 FQGTGA. The CDR3 runs to 13 residues. With 4 bases clipped from V and 8 bases from J, the junction kept 5 bases outside the gene matches. The CDR3 protein is CASSWDREGGYTF. In DNA, the CDR3 is TGTGCCAGCAGCTGGGACAGGGAAGGGGGCTACACCTTC.

The V and J genes are TRBV6-5 and TRBJ1-3, with no clear D. The V end lost 0 bases, the J end lost 2 bases, and 11 bases lay between the germline ends. The CDR3 is 16 residues long. The germline gives CDR1 MNHEY, CDR2 SVGAGI. The chain's CDR3 is CASSYSILNAGNTIYF. The DNA of the CDR3 is TGTGCCAGCAGTTACTCGATCTTGAACGCTGGAAACACCATATATTTT.

This clone turned up a few times. The gene calls are TRBV6-6 and TRBJ2-1; D possibly corresponds to TRBD1 (6 bases). The CDR3 has 15 amino acids. Germline-derived CDR1 and CDR2 are MNHNY and SVGAGI (reference sequence). Trimming removed 6 bases at V and 6 bases at J, with 18 bases between. CDR3 residues: CASSEDRTVPNEQFF. CDR3 nucleotide sequence: TGTGCCAGCAGCGAGGACAGAACGGTCCCCAATGAGCAGTTCTTC.

V gene TRBV7-8 combines with J gene TRBJ2-7; the D gene could be TRBD1 or TRBD2 (5 bases each). CDR1 and CDR2 (germline): SGHVS, FQNEAQ. V lost 4 bases, J lost 4 bases, and 14 bases lay in between. This CDR3 spans 14 amino acids. CDR3 loop: CASSYSRDGYEQYF. The CDR3 bases are TGTGCCAGCAGCTACAGTAGGGACGGTTACGAGCAGTACTTC.

The chain couples TRBV15 to TRBJ2-3, with D maybe TRBD2 (5 bases). The germline V gene has CDR1 LNHNV and CDR2 YYDKDF (reference sequence). This CDR3 contains 14 residues. V was trimmed by 3 bases and J by 1 base, leaving 8 bases between them. DNA of the CDR3: TGTGCCACCAGCAGGTCGAGGGGCACAGATACGCAGTATTTT. Its protein product is CATSRSRGTDTQYF.

This clone was counted a single time. The V call is TRBV10-2, the J call TRBJ2-1, with TRBD1 as a possible D gene (6 bases). CDR1 and CDR2 (germline): WSHSY, SAAADI. This CDR3 is 16 amino acids long. V gave up 1 base and J gave up 8 bases, with 18 bases separating them. The CDR3 sequence: CASSEYITGKPHEQFF. The CDR3 DNA is TGCGCCAGCAGTGAGTATATAACAGGGAAGCCCCATGAGCAGTTCTTC.

This clone was seen a single time. This sequence joins TRBV28 and TRBJ1-5; D uncertain. With 3 bases removed from V and 3 bases from J, the gap between germline ends came to 3 bases. CDR3 length: 12 residues. Germline V gives CDR1 MDHEN, CDR2 SYDVKM. The CDR3: CASSLVNQPQHF. CDR3 bases: TGTGCCAGCAGTTTGGTCAATCAGCCCCAGCATTTT.

The genes are TRBV11-2 and TRBJ2-2; D remains ambiguous. Trimming took off 2 bases at V and 7 bases at J, with 11 bases between the two ends. The CDR3 sequence is 14 residues long. CDR1 is SGHAT, CDR2 FQNNGV, per germline. The CDR3 DNA follows: TGTGCCAGCAGCTTATATAGACCCGGCGGGGAGCTGTTTTTT. Residues: CASSLYRPGGELFF.

This clone is a singleton in its sample. The chain uses TRBV28 and TRBJ1-1, with TRBD1 matching over 9 bases. The CDR3 is 17 residues long. Germline lookup yields CDR1 MDHEN and CDR2 SYDVKM. The ends lost 5 bases at V and 0 bases at J; junction bases unmatched: 10. The CDR3 sequence is CASSPDRGFYLNTEAFF. CDR3 bases: TGTGCCAGCAGTCCGGACAGGGGATTTTATTTGAACACTGAAGCTTTCTTT.

With regard to this clone: The junction differs from germline at one of its ends, possibly a read error. The chain recombines TRBV10-1 with TRBJ2-1; 10 bases match TRBD2. This CDR3 region has 16 residues. Germline CDR1 and CDR2: WNHNN and SYGVQD (reference sequence). This CDR3 reads CASSGGAGGPYDEQFF. The DNA of the CDR3 is TGCGCCAGCAGTGGTGGAGCGGGGGGGCCCTACGATGAGCAGTTCTTC.

The chain employs TRBV29-1 and TRBJ2-7, with a weak D call TRBD2 (5 bases). V was trimmed by 4 bases and J by 2 bases, leaving 12 bases between them. Germline-derived CDR1 and CDR2 are SQVTM and ANQGSEA. CDR3 length equals 13 residues. The CDR3 nucleotides read TGCAGCGTTGTCCAGACGGGAACCTACGAGCAGTACTTC. Protein: CSVVQTGTYEQYF.

The chain has TRBV5-1 and TRBJ2-1; the match to TRBD2 covers 9 bases. J was trimmed by 6 bases and V by 2 bases; bases with no gene match: 6. CDR3 size: 15 residues. From germline, CDR1 is SGHRS and CDR2 YFSETQ. The CDR3 nucleotides are TGCGCCAGCAGCTTAGCGGGAGGCATGGGCAATGAGCAGTTCTTC. Amino acid sequence: CASSLAGGMGNEQFF.

The V gene is TRBV5-8, the J gene TRBJ2-1, with 10 bases aligning to TRBD2. Germline V gives CDR1 SGHTS, CDR2 YDEGEE. The CDR3 has 15 amino acids. Trimming at V came to 4 bases and at J to 8 bases, leaving 9 bases not matched to a gene. Here the CDR3 reads CASSPPAGGPYEQFF. CDR3 coding DNA: TGTGCCAGCAGCCCCCCAGCGGGAGGGCCCTATGAGCAGTTCTTC.

The chain links TRBV6-6 to TRBJ1-2; 9 bases match TRBD1. This CDR3 is 13 amino acids long. Germline CDR1 MNHNY, CDR2 SVGAGI (reference sequence). Trimming at V came to 6 bases and at J to 8 bases, leaving 7 bases not matched to a gene. The CDR3 DNA reads as TGTGCCAGCAGCTTTGGACAGGGGAACGGCTACACCTTC. As protein: CASSFGQGNGYTF.

The gene calls are TRBV14 and TRBJ1-1; D ambiguous. V was shortened by 4 bases and J by 7 bases, with 10 bases between the two germline ends. This CDR3 spans 12 amino acids. Germline values: CDR1 SGHDN, CDR2 FVKESK. The CDR3 loop is CASSRPRGEAFF. The DNA for the CDR3 is TGTGCCAGCAGCCGACCCCGAGGTGAAGCTTTCTTT.

V is TRBV5-4 and J is TRBJ1-2, with a tentative D call TRBD1 (5 bases). Trimming pared 0 bases from V and 7 bases from J, leaving 7 bases between. The CDR3 is 12 amino acids. The V gene's germline CDR1 is SGHNT and CDR2 YYREEE (reference sequence). CDR3: CASSLAGPGYTF. The CDR3 DNA sequence: TGTGCCAGCAGCTTGGCAGGGCCTGGCTACACCTTC.

This sequence joins TRBV5-6 and TRBJ2-3; 11 nucleotides match TRBD1. The CDR3 runs 19 residues. Germline trimming cut 1 base from V and 3 bases from J; bases unmatched to any gene: 13. Germline assignment: CDR1 SGHDT and CDR2 YYEEEE. This CDR3 is CASSLSPGTGGVRTDTQYF. For the CDR3, the DNA is TGTGCCAGCAGCTTGTCACCCGGGACAGGGGGGGTTAGAACAGATACGCAGTATTTT.

This chain joins TRBV15 and TRBJ1-6; TRBD1 aligns across 7 bases. This CDR3 is 15 amino acids long. Germline V CDR1 and CDR2: LNHNV, YYDKDF (reference sequence). V lost 1 base and J lost 6; bases outside the gene matches: 3. The CDR3 DNA reads as TGTGCCACCAGCAGAGGACGGGACAGTAATTCACCCCTCCACTTT. It yields the protein CATSRGRDSNSPLHF.

This rearrangement joins TRBV7-2 to TRBJ1-1; D uncertain. Germline values: CDR1 SGHTA, CDR2 FQGNSA. Trimming removed 5 bases from V and 1 base from J, with 14 bases in between. The CDR3 covers 15 residues. The CDR3 coding sequence is TGTGCCAGCAGCCCTTCTTCACTAACGAACACTGAAGCTTTCTTT. The encoded protein is CASSPSSLTNTEAFF.

The chain is built from TRBV28 and TRBJ1-3; D is ambiguous. V lost 6 bases and J lost 0, with 24 bases in between. Germline CDR1 MDHEN, CDR2 SYDVKM. The CDR3 has 19 residues. DNA for the CDR3: TGTGCCAGCAGCTCCGGTAAGCATGGACTGAGGAGCTCTGGAAACACCATATATTTT. Residues: CASSSGKHGLRSSGNTIYF.

For the CDR3, the DNA is TGTGCCAGCAGTTACTCGAAAACAGGTTACAATGAGCAGTTCTTC. Protein sequence: CASSYSKTGYNEQFF. The chain carries TRBV6-5 and TRBJ2-1, with a weak D call TRBD1 (5 bases). This CDR3 spans 15 amino acids. The germline gives CDR1 MNHEY, CDR2 SVGAGI. V lost 0 bases and J lost 4, with 10 bases in between.

The CDR3 sequence is CASSLTGSSGANVLTF. The CDR3 coding sequence is TGTGCCAGCAGTTTAACAGGGTCTAGTGGGGCCAACGTCCTGACTTTC. V gene TRBV6-5 combines with J gene TRBJ2-6, with D perhaps TRBD1 (6 bases). Trimming shortened V by 4 bases and J by 3 bases, and 13 bases separated the two germline ends. The germline CDR1 and CDR2 sequences are MNHEY and SVGAGI. The CDR3 sequence is 16 residues long.

The V and J genes are TRBV19 and TRBJ1-1, with a weak D call TRBD1 (6 bases). The V end was cut by 1 base, the J end by 0 bases, with 15 bases between. Germline-derived CDR1 and CDR2 are LNHDA and SQIVND (reference sequence). The CDR3 is 17 residues long. This CDR3 reads CASSIGRGGRMNTEAFF. The CDR3 DNA reads as TGTGCCAGTAGTATAGGCAGGGGTGGTAGAATGAACACTGAAGCTTTCTTT.

Remarks on this clone: Different DNA sequences within this sample yield the same CDR3. J is TRBJ2-5 and V is TRBV11-2, with TRBD2 matching 7 bases. The CDR3 sequence is 17 residues long. Germline assignment: CDR1 SGHAT and CDR2 FQNNGV. The V gene end was trimmed by 1 base and the J gene end by 2 bases; junction bases not matched to a gene: 10. CDR3 sequence (DNA): TGTGCCAGCAGCTTAGGGCTGGCGGGAGACTGGCAAGAGACCCAGTACTTC. As protein: CASSLGLAGDWQETQYF.

V and J are TRBV12-3 or TRBV12-4 and TRBJ1-5; D unclear. The germline V and J ends were trimmed by 9 bases and 0 bases, with 9 bases remaining between them. This CDR3 contains 13 residues. This CDR3 is CASRRGSNQPQHF. The CDR3, as DNA: TGTGCCAGTCGCCGGGGTAGCAATCAGCCCCAGCATTTT.